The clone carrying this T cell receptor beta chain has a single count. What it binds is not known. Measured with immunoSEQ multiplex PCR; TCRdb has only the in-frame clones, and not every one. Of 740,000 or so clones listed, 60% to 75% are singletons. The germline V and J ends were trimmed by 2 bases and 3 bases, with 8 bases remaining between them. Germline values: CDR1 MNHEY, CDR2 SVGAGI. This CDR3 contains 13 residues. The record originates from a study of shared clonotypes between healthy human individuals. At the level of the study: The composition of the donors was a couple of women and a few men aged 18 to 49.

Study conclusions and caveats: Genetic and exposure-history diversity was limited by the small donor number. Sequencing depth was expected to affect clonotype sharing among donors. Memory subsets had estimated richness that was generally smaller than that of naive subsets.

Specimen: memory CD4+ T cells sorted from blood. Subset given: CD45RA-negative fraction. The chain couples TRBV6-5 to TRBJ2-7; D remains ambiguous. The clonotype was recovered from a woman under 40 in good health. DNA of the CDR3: TGTGCCAGCAGTTACGGACCGATCTACGAGCAGTACTTC. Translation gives CASSYGPIYEQYF.